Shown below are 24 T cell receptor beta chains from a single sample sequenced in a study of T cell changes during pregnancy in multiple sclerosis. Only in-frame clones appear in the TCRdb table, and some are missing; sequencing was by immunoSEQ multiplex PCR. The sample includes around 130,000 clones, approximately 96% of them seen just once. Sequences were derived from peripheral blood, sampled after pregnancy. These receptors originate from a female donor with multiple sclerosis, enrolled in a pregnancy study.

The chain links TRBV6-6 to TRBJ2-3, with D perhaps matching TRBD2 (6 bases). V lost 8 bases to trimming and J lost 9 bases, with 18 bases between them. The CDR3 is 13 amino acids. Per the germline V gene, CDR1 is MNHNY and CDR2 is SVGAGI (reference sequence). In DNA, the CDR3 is TGTGCCAGCGGGCGGGAAGGTTGGGAGACGCAGTATTTT. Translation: CASGREGWETQYF.

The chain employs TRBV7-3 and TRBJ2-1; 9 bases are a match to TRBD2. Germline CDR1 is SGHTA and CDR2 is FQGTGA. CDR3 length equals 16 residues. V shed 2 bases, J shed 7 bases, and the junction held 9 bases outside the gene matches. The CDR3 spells CASSLGNNLAGNEQFF. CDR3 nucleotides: TGTGCCAGCAGCTTAGGTAATAATCTAGCGGGGAATGAGCAGTTCTTC.

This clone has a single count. The CDR3 DNA reads as TGTGCCAGCAGCCTTAGCGGGAGCGGGGTGTGGAATGAGCAGTTCTTC. It encodes CASSLSGSGVWNEQFF. This chain uses TRBV5-5 with TRBJ2-1; 9 bases align to TRBD2. The CDR3 has 16 amino acids. Trimming took 4 bases from V and 7 from J; bases not matched to a gene: 12. Germline CDR1 and CDR2: SGHKS and YYEKEE (reference sequence).

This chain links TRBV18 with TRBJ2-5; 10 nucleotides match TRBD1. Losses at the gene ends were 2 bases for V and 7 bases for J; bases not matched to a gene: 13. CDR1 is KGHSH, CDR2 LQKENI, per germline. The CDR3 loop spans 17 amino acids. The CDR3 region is CASSPGITGTGETTQYF. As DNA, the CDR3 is TGTGCCAGCTCACCAGGAATTACCGGGACAGGGGAGACGACCCAGTACTTC.

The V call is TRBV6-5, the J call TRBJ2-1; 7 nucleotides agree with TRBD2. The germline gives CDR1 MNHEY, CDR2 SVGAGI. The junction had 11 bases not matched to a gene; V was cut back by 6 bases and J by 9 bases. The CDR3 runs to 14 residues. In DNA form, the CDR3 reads TGTGCCAGCAGACTCCGAGCGGGAATGGCTGAGCAGTTCTTC. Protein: CASRLRAGMAEQFF.

CDR3 sequence reads: CASSLFSGYEQYF. CDR3 coding DNA: TGTGCCAGCAGTTTATTTTCGGGGTACGAGCAGTACTTC. The rearrangement joins TRBV27 to TRBJ2-7; maybe TRBD2 (5 bases). Looked up from germline, CDR1 is MNHEY and CDR2 is SMNVEV (reference sequence). V was shortened by 1 base and J by 4 bases, with 8 bases between the two germline ends. The CDR3 covers 13 residues.

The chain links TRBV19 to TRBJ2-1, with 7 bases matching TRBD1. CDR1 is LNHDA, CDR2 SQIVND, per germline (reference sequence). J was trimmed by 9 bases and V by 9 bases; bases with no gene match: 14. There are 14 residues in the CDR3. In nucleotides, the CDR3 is TGTGCCAGCAACACGGACAGGAACCGCGGTGAGCAGTTCTTC. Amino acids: CASNTDRNRGEQFF.

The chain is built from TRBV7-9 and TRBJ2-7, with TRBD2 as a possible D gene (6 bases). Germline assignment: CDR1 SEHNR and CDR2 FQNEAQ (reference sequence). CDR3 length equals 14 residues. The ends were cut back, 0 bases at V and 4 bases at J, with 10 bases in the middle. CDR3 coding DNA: TGTGCCAGCAGCTTAGCGGGAGGAGTATACGAGCAGTACTTC. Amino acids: CASSLAGGVYEQYF.

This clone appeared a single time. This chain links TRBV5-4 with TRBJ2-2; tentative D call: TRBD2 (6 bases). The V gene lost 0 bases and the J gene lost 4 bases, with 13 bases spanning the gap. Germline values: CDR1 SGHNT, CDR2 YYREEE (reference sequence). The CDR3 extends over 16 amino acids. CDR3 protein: CASSLDVTSITGELFF. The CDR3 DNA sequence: TGTGCCAGCAGCTTGGATGTGACTAGTATCACCGGGGAGCTGTTTTTT.

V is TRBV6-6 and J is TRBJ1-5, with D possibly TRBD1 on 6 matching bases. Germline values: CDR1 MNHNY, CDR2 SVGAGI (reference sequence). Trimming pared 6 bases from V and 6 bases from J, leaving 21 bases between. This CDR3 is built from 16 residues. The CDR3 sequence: CASSDAGAGEGQPQHF. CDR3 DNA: TGTGCCAGCAGCGACGCAGGGGCAGGGGAGGGTCAGCCCCAGCATTTT.

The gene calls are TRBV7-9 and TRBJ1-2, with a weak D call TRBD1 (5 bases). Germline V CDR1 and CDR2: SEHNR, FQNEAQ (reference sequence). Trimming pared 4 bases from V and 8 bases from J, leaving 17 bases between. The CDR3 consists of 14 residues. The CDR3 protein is CASSSQGRPSGYTF. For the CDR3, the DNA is TGTGCCAGCAGCTCCCAGGGTCGACCCTCCGGCTACACCTTC.

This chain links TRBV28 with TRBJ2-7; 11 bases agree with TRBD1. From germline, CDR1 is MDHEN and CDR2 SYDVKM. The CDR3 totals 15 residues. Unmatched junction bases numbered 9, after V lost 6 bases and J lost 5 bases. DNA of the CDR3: TGTGCCAGCAGCCCCTCCGGGACAGGGGGGGACGAGCAGTACTTC. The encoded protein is CASSPSGTGGDEQYF.

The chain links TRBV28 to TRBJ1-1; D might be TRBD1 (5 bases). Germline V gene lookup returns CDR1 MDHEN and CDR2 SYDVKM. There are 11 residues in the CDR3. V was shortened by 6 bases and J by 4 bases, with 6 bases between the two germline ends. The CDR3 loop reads CASRGGTEAFF. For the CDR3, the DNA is TGTGCCAGCAGGGGGGGCACTGAAGCTTTCTTT.

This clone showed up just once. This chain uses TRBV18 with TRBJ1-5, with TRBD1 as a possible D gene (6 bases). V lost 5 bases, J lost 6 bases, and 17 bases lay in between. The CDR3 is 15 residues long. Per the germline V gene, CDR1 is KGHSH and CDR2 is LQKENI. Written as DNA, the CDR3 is TGTGCCAGCTCATCGGAGTCGGGGGGCGGTCAGCCCCAGCATTTT. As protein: CASSSESGGGQPQHF.

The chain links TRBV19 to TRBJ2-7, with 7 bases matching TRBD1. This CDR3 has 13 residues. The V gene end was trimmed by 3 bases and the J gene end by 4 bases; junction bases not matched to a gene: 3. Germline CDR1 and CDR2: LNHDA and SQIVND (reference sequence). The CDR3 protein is CASSIDREYEQYF. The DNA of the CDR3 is TGTGCCAGTAGTATCGACAGGGAGTACGAGCAGTACTTC.

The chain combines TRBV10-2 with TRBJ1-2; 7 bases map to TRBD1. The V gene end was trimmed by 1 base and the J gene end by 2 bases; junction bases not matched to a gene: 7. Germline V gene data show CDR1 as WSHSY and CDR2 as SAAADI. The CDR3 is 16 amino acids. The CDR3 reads CASSEYPGQTNYGYTF. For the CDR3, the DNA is TGCGCCAGCAGTGAGTACCCGGGACAGACAAACTATGGCTACACCTTC.

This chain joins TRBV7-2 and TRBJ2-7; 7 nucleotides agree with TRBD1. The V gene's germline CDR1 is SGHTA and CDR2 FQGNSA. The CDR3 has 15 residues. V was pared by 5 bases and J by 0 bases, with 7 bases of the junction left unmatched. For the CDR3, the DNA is TGTGCCAGCAGCCCCTCCGGGACAGTCTCCTACGAGCAGTACTTC. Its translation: CASSPSGTVSYEQYF. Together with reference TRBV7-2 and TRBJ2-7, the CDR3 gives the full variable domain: GAGVSQSPSNKVTEKGKDVELRCDPISGHTALYWYRQSLGQGLEFLIYFQGNSAPDKSGLPSDRFSAERTGGSVSTLTIQRTQQEDSAVYLCASSPSGTVSYEQYFGPGTRLTVT.

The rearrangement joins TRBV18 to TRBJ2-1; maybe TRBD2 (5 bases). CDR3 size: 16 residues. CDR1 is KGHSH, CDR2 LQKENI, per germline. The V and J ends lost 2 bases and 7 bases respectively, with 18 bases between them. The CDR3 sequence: CASSPGVGGRGNEQFF. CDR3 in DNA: TGTGCCAGCTCACCAGGGGTGGGCGGCCGAGGGAATGAGCAGTTCTTC.

The CDR3 loop is CASTYYNEQFF. The CDR3 bases are TGTGCCAGCACTTACTACAATGAGCAGTTCTTC. The J gene is TRBJ2-1, the V gene TRBV27; D unresolved. In germline, CDR1 is MNHEY, CDR2 SMNVEV (reference sequence). This CDR3 comprises 11 residues. Trimming stripped 7 bases from V and 3 bases from J, with 4 bases between.

The CDR3 DNA follows: TGTGCCAGCAGTTCCACAACCCCCCCCGGGAGCTCCTACAATGAGCAGTTCTTC. Translated: CASSSTTPPGSSYNEQFF. The chain employs TRBV28 and TRBJ2-1; a weak D match, TRBD2 (6 bases). Trimming shortened V by 4 bases and J by 0 bases, and 19 bases separated the two germline ends. This CDR3 spans 18 amino acids. Germline CDR1 reads MDHEN; CDR2 reads SYDVKM.

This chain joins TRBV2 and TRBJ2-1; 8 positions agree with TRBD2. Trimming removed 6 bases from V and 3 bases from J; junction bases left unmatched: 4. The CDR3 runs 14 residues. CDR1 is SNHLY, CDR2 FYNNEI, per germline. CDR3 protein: CASSTSGFYNEQFF. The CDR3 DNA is TGTGCCAGCAGCACTAGCGGATTCTACAATGAGCAGTTCTTC.

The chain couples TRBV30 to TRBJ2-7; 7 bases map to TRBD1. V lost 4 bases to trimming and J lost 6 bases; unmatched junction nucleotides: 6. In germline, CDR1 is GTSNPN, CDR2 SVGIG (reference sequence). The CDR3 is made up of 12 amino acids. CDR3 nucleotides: TGTGCCTGGAATACAGGGGCTTTCGAGCAGTACTTC. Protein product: CAWNTGAFEQYF. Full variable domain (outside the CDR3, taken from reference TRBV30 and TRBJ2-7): SQTIHQWPATLVQPVGSPLSLECTVEGTSNPNLYWYRQAAGRGLQLLFYSVGIGQISSEVPQNLSASRPQDRQFILSSKKLLLSDSGFYLCAWNTGAFEQYFGPGTRLTVT.

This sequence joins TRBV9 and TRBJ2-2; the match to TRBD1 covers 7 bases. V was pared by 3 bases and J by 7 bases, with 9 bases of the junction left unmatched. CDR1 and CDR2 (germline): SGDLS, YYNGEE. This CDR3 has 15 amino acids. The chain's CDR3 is CASSASTGYGGELFF. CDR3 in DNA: TGTGCCAGCAGCGCCTCGACAGGGTACGGCGGGGAGCTGTTTTTT.

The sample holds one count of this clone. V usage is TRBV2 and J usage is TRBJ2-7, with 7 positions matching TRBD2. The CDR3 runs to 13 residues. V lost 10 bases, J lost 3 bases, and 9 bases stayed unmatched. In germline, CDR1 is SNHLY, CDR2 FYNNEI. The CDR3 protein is CATDASGDYEQYF. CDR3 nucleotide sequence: TGTGCCACCGACGCTAGCGGCGACTACGAGCAGTACTTC. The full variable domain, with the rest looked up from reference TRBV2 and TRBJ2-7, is EPEVTQTPSHQVTQMGQEVILRCVPISNHLYFYWYRQILGQKVEFLVSFYNNEISEKSEIFDDQFSVERPDGSNFTLKIRSTKLEDSAMYFCATDASGDYEQYFGPGTRLTVT.